The clone carrying this TCR beta chain was seen only once. Sequencing used immunoSEQ multiplex PCR; TCRdb keeps in-frame clones, though not all of them. The table has about 48,000 clones, 80% to 90% seen once. With V trimmed by 6 bases and J by 5 bases, 7 bases remained unmatched. The CDR3 sequence is 13 residues long. CDR1 ENHRY and CDR2 SYGVKD come from the germline V gene. The sample belongs to a study of PD-L1 blockade in urothelial cancer. Regarding time point: peripheral blood 6 weeks after treatment start. This clonotype was sampled from a man in his 70s with urothelial cancer. The genes are TRBV10-3 and TRBJ2-7; 7 nucleotides line up with TRBD2. The material was PBMCs, obtained around atezolizumab (anti-PD-L1) treatment. The CDR3 DNA follows: TGTGCCATCAGGGGGGGGGAATGGCACGAGCAGTACTTC. Its protein is CAIRGGEWHEQYF.